The clone carrying this T cell receptor beta chain was observed a handful of times. Primers used in a second PCR of about 7 to 11 cycles were a sample-barcoded 5' primer and a J-beta primer mix. Individual samples furnished no less than 3 million CDR3-containing paired-end reads apiece. TCRdb fed the 5' RACE reads into MiXCR, producing one record per CDR3 protein. The sample comprises 1.4 million or so distinct CDR3 sequences, approximately 39% of which are singletons, and 4% rests with the top ten. This sample is part of a study of blood T cells in healthy people across ages. Per-sample PBMC isolation yielded at least 6 million cells. CDR3 length equals 16 residues. Germline-derived CDR1 and CDR2 are ENHRY and SYGVKD. V dropped 5 bases and J dropped 0; count of bases not matched to a gene: 4.

This TCR came from a woman younger than 35 in good health. The V and J genes are TRBV10-3 and TRBJ2-3; the match to TRBD2 covers 11 bases. The specimen sequenced was blood. The DNA of the CDR3 is TGTGCCATCAGTTCGCGACTAGCGGGGAGCACAGATACGCAGTATTTT. This encodes CAISSRLAGSTDTQYF.